One sample yielded the 16 T cell receptor beta chains listed below, sequenced in a study of T-cell memory formation after mild COVID-19. TCRdb fed the 5' RACE reads into MiXCR, producing one record per CDR3 protein. This repertoire shows around 370,000 distinct CDR3 sequences, more than 20% found once; its top ten account for under 15%. Sequencing used PBMCs or a T cell subset sorted from them (not recorded which). The receptors stem from an adult woman who had mild COVID-19 (a few samples of this study predate the infection). Cell type and time point are not known.

V gene TRBV7-9 combines with J gene TRBJ1-4; D is undetermined. V lost 0 bases and J 3 bases, leaving 2 bases between the germline ends. The CDR3 runs to 13 residues. Germline V lookup: CDR1 SEHNR, CDR2 FQNEAQ (reference sequence). CDR3 in amino acids: CASSLAPNEKLFF. CDR3 in DNA: TGTGCCAGCAGCTTAGCACCTAATGAAAAACTGTTTTTT.

This clonotype was counted ten times or more. The chain recombines TRBV7-9 with TRBJ2-6; D gene ambiguous. V was shortened by 5 bases and J by 2 bases, with 10 bases between the two germline ends. This CDR3 is 15 amino acids long. Germline CDR1 reads SEHNR; CDR2 reads FQNEAQ (reference sequence). The CDR3, as DNA: TGTGCCAGCAGCAGGGAAGGTGCTGGGGCCAACGTCCTGACTTTC. Amino acids: CASSREGAGANVLTF.

In this sample, this clonotype turned up a few times. CDR3 residues: CATGQGYGYTF. The CDR3 DNA sequence: TGTGCCACGGGACAGGGGTATGGCTACACCTTC. This chain links TRBV27 with TRBJ1-2, with 10 bases fitting TRBD1. This CDR3 contains 11 residues. V lost 10 bases, J lost 5 bases, and 1 base stayed unmatched. Germline assignment: CDR1 MNHEY and CDR2 SMNVEV (reference sequence).

This chain links TRBV7-8 with TRBJ2-7, with D possibly being TRBD1 or TRBD2 (5 bases each). CDR1 SGHVS and CDR2 FQNEAQ come from the germline V gene. The V and J ends lost 7 bases and 0 bases respectively, with 16 bases between them. There are 15 residues in the CDR3. In nucleotides, the CDR3 is TGTGCCAGCACCACGGGAAGGGGTCGCTCCTACGAGCAGTACTTC. Translated, it gives CASTTGRGRSYEQYF.

This clonotype was recorded a few times. The rearrangement uses TRBV7-9 and TRBJ2-2; possibly TRBD1 or TRBD2 for D (6 bases each). The CDR3 loop spans 16 amino acids. Trimming stripped 5 bases from V and 4 bases from J, with 17 bases between. Looked up from germline, CDR1 is SEHNR and CDR2 is FQNEAQ (reference sequence). The CDR3 DNA reads as TGTGCCAGCAGCCTCGTGGGGGGCCCGGTCACCGGGGAGCTGTTTTTT. Translation gives CASSLVGGPVTGELFF.

The V gene is TRBV20-1, the J gene TRBJ1-5; the D gene is possibly TRBD1 (5 bases). CDR3 length equals 17 residues. Looked up from germline, CDR1 is DFQATT and CDR2 is SNEGSKA (reference sequence). Trimming removed 4 bases from V and 1 base from J, with 20 bases in between. CDR3 nucleotides: TGCAGTGCTACCTCCCCGGGGGGGGGAATCAGCAATCAGCCCCAGCATTTT. This encodes CSATSPGGGISNQPQHF.

The CDR3 bases are TGTGCCAGCATGGCGGTTACTGAAGCTTTCTTT. Protein product: CASMAVTEAFF. The chain carries TRBV6-1 and TRBJ1-1; no firm D call. The V gene's germline CDR1 is MNHNS and CDR2 SASEGT. The CDR3 spans 11 residues. The V end was cut by 7 bases, the J end by 5 bases, with 8 bases between.

The chain couples TRBV7-2 to TRBJ2-1; the match to TRBD2 covers 7 bases. J lost 7 bases, V lost 5 bases, and 14 bases had no gene match. Germline CDR1 is SGHTA and CDR2 is FQGNSA. The CDR3 length is 16 residues. The CDR3 reads CASSPNLAGVGNEQFF. The DNA of the CDR3 is TGTGCCAGCAGCCCCAACCTGGCGGGAGTAGGGAATGAGCAGTTCTTC.

This clonotype appeared a few times. This rearrangement joins TRBV7-9 to TRBJ1-1, with D hard to call. V dropped 1 base and J dropped 5 bases, with 11 bases sitting between them. Germline V lookup: CDR1 SEHNR, CDR2 FQNEAQ (reference sequence). The CDR3 covers 14 residues. The CDR3: CASSLEGAGTEAFF. In DNA, the CDR3 is TGTGCCAGCAGCTTAGAGGGTGCCGGGACTGAAGCTTTCTTT.

The gene calls are TRBV24-1 and TRBJ2-1; D is uncertain. The CDR3 covers 14 residues. Germline V lookup: CDR1 KGHDR, CDR2 SFDVKD. V gave up 7 bases and J gave up 0 bases, with 9 bases separating them. The CDR3 nucleotides read TGTGCCACCAGCCCCACAAGCTCCTACAATGAGCAGTTCTTC. This translates into CATSPTSSYNEQFF.

The V gene is TRBV7-8, the J gene TRBJ2-5, with 10 bases identical to TRBD2. The CDR3 has 14 residues. CDR1 is SGHVS, CDR2 FQNEAQ, per germline. J lost 5 bases, V lost 4 bases, and 4 bases had no gene match. In DNA form, the CDR3 reads TGTGCCAGCAGCTCTAGCGGGAGTCGGGAGACCCAGTACTTC. Translating it yields CASSSSGSRETQYF.

The chain combines TRBV20-1 with TRBJ2-1; D is unclear. V was clipped by 3 bases and J by 9 bases, with 9 bases between them. The CDR3 contains 11 residues. Looked up from germline, CDR1 is DFQATT and CDR2 is SNEGSKA (reference sequence). CDR3 nucleotide sequence: TGCAGTGCTAGTCTCATCTCTGAGCAGTTCTTC. Its protein product is CSASLISEQFF.

In this sample, this clonotype turned up many times. The chain couples TRBV15 to TRBJ2-7; D may be TRBD2 (5 bases). V shed 3 bases and J shed 4 bases, with 13 bases lying between them. The CDR3 runs to 14 residues. From germline, CDR1 is LNHNV and CDR2 YYDKDF (reference sequence). The CDR3 DNA reads as TGTGCCACCAGCAGCCCCGGGAACTCTTACGAGCAGTACTTC. Amino acid sequence: CATSSPGNSYEQYF. Full variable domain (rest looked up from reference TRBV15 and TRBJ2-7): DAMVIQNPRYQVTQFGKPVTLSCSQTLNHNVMYWYQQKSSQAPKLLFHYYDKDFNNEADTPDNFQSRRPNTSFCFLDIRSPGLGDTAMYLCATSSPGNSYEQYFGPGTRLTVT.

The sample holds many counts of this clonotype. V gene TRBV12-3 or TRBV12-4 combines with J gene TRBJ1-6; TRBD1 might be the D (5 bases). The CDR3 length is 17 residues. Trimming removed 5 bases from V and 7 bases from J, with 21 bases in between. CDR3 DNA: TGTGCCAGCAGTCCCACCGGGGGGAGGACGGAGAATTCACCCCTCCACTTT. This gives the protein CASSPTGGRTENSPLHF.

A word on this clonotype: One end of the junction is discordant with germline, which a read error may explain. The chain recombines TRBV13 with TRBJ1-2; D gene uncertain. There are 14 residues in the CDR3. Germline CDR1 and CDR2: PRHDT and FYEKMQ (reference sequence). The CDR3: CASSLAEKAYGYTF. The DNA of the CDR3 is TGTGCCAGCAGTTTAGCCGAGAAAGCCTATGGCTACACCTTC.

This chain joins TRBV27 and TRBJ2-3; TRBD2 is a possible D gene (6 bases). This CDR3 region has 14 residues. Germline V lookup: CDR1 MNHEY, CDR2 SMNVEV (reference sequence). Trimming pared 2 bases from V and 6 bases from J, leaving 12 bases between. The CDR3 here is CASSLIGSGDTQYF. CDR3 nucleotide sequence: TGTGCCAGCAGTTTAATCGGGAGTGGCGATACGCAGTATTTT.